A single sample gave rise to the 25 T cell receptor beta chains below, sequenced in a study of blood T cell repertoires in COVID-19 (dated by TCRdb to about 2020). Receptors were amplified or captured by the immunoSEQ multiplex PCR assay. TCRdb mirrors the immuneACCESS table, restricted to in-frame sequences. Some clones are absent from its copies; in checked studies, under half trace to an unresolved V gene, and the reason for the others is unknown. The sample data list more than 60,000 clones, and roughly 84% of these were observed just once. The ten top clones hold 3.5% to 4% of the sample. The sequenced sample was peripheral blood. The receptors come from a middle-aged man with acute or convalescent COVID-19.

The V call is TRBV2, the J call TRBJ1-1; a possible D gene is TRBD1 (6 bases). The CDR3 has 13 amino acids. Trimming stripped 7 bases from V and 0 bases from J, with 9 bases between. Looked up from germline, CDR1 is SNHLY and CDR2 is FYNNEI. The CDR3 sequence: CASKGELNTEAFF. The CDR3 region has the DNA TGTGCCAGCAAGGGGGAGTTGAACACTGAAGCTTTCTTT. The variable domain in full, completed from reference TRBV2 and TRBJ1-1, reads EPEVTQTPSHQVTQMGQEVILRCVPISNHLYFYWYRQILGQKVEFLVSFYNNEISEKSEIFDDQFSVERPDGSNFTLKIRSTKLEDSAMYFCASKGELNTEAFFGQGTRLTVV.

In nucleotides, the CDR3 is TGTGCCAGTAGTACTCAAGGGGGTTTTGGCGAGCAGTACTTC. Translating gives CASSTQGGFGEQYF. The chain links TRBV19 to TRBJ2-7, with D perhaps TRBD1 (6 bases). V lost 4 bases, J lost 6 bases, and 16 bases lay in between. The CDR3 spans 14 residues. In germline, CDR1 is LNHDA, CDR2 SQIVND (reference sequence).

The chain combines TRBV18 with TRBJ1-2; no clear D gene. Germline V lookup: CDR1 KGHSH, CDR2 LQKENI. The V and J ends lost 6 bases and 3 bases respectively, with 11 bases between them. The CDR3 loop spans 13 amino acids. The CDR3 is CASSGGWDYGYTF. DNA for the CDR3: TGTGCCAGCTCCGGAGGGTGGGACTATGGCTACACCTTC.

The chain has TRBV7-9 and TRBJ2-3; tentatively, D is TRBD2 (6 bases). Looked up from germline, CDR1 is SEHNR and CDR2 is FQNEAQ (reference sequence). The CDR3 consists of 16 residues. V was cut by 5 bases and J by 0 bases, with 15 bases left in between. Here the CDR3 reads CASSPGTSESTDTQYF. The CDR3 nucleotides are TGTGCCAGCAGCCCAGGGACTTCCGAAAGCACAGATACGCAGTATTTT.

DNA for the CDR3: TGTGCCACCAGCAGAGGGGAGTCGGATACGCAGTATTTT. It translates to CATSRGESDTQYF. J is TRBJ2-3 and V is TRBV15, with D possibly matching TRBD2 (5 bases). The CDR3 loop spans 13 amino acids. Between the trimmed V and J ends, which lost 1 base and 6 bases, there was a span of 8 bases. From germline, CDR1 is LNHNV and CDR2 YYDKDF (reference sequence).

The chain combines TRBV5-4 with TRBJ2-7; 14 bases fit TRBD2. V gave up 3 bases and J gave up 3 bases; unmatched junction bases: 11. The CDR3 runs to 18 residues. Germline lookup yields CDR1 SGHNT and CDR2 YYREEE (reference sequence). The CDR3 DNA is TGTGCCAGCAGCTCCAGATCCAGACTAGCGGGGGGGATCTACGAGCAGTACTTC. This translates into CASSSRSRLAGGIYEQYF. The full variable domain, in which reference TRBV5-4 and TRBJ2-7 provide the parts outside the CDR3, is ETGVTQSPTHLIKTRGQQVTLRCSSQSGHNTVSWYQQALGQGPQFIFQYYREEENGRGNFPPRFSGLQFPNYSSELNVNALELDDSALYLCASSSRSRLAGGIYEQYFGPGTRLTVT.

The J gene is TRBJ2-1, the V gene TRBV7-2, with unresolved D. Deletions cut 0 bases from V and 2 bases from J, with 8 bases between. There are 15 residues in the CDR3. Germline CDR1 SGHTA, CDR2 FQGNSA. The CDR3 here is CASSLATRAYNEQFF. The CDR3, as DNA: TGTGCCAGCAGCTTAGCTACACGGGCCTACAATGAGCAGTTCTTC. Based on the CDR3 plus reference TRBV7-2 and TRBJ2-1, the full variable domain is GAGVSQSPSNKVTEKGKDVELRCDPISGHTALYWYRQSLGQGLEFLIYFQGNSAPDKSGLPSDRFSAERTGGSVSTLTIQRTQQEDSAVYLCASSLATRAYNEQFFGPGTRLTVL.

The rearrangement links TRBV28 to TRBJ1-2, with D possibly being TRBD1 (5 bases). Germline V gene sequence: CDR1 MDHEN, CDR2 SYDVKM. V was cut by 5 bases and J by 4 bases, with 20 bases left in between. This CDR3 region has 16 residues. The CDR3 DNA is TGTGCCAGCAGTCTTACAGGATACGGTGGCCTCTATGGCTACACCTTC. It specifies CASSLTGYGGLYGYTF.

This chain uses TRBV6-2 or TRBV6-3 with TRBJ1-5; unclear D gene. V was clipped by 3 bases and J by 3 bases, with 9 bases between them. Germline V lookup: CDR1 MNHEY, CDR2 SVGEGT. The CDR3 covers 14 residues. This CDR3 reads CASSYLDTNQPQHF. As DNA, the CDR3 is TGTGCCAGCAGTTATCTTGACACCAATCAGCCCCAGCATTTT.

This chain joins TRBV27 and TRBJ1-2; 9 nucleotides line up with TRBD1. Germline V gene sequence: CDR1 MNHEY, CDR2 SMNVEV (reference sequence). Unmatched junction bases numbered 11, after V lost 5 bases and J lost 4 bases. There are 16 residues in the CDR3. The CDR3 protein is CASSLRLTGGVYGYTF. The CDR3 DNA reads as TGTGCCAGCAGTCTACGATTGACAGGGGGTGTCTATGGCTACACCTTC.

This clone was seen at least ten times. The chain has TRBV7-6 and TRBJ2-7; the match to TRBD1 covers 7 bases. V shed 1 base and J 5 bases; nucleotides not matched to a gene: 11. The CDR3 covers 16 residues. Per the germline V gene, CDR1 is SGHVS and CDR2 is FNYEAQ. The CDR3 reads CASSLGVGTESNEQYF. CDR3 nucleotide sequence: TGTGCCAGCAGCTTAGGGGTCGGGACAGAGTCTAACGAGCAGTACTTC.

The J gene is TRBJ2-5, the V gene TRBV7-8, with 7 bases fitting TRBD1. Germline CDR1 reads SGHVS; CDR2 reads FQNEAQ. The V gene end was trimmed by 5 bases and the J gene end by 0 bases; junction bases not matched to a gene: 6. The CDR3 covers 15 residues. The CDR3 sequence: CASSRRDSDQETQYF. In nucleotides, the CDR3 is TGTGCCAGCAGCCGACGGGACAGCGACCAAGAGACCCAGTACTTC.

V is TRBV3-1 (or the pseudogene TRBV3-2) and J is TRBJ2-3, with D perhaps matching TRBD2 (5 bases). V shed 0 bases and J shed 2 bases, with 12 bases lying between them. The CDR3 covers 16 residues. From germline, CDR1 is LGHDT and CDR2 YNNKEL (reference sequence). The CDR3 DNA is TGTGCCAGCAGCCAAGACCTCCTTAGCGACACAGATACGCAGTATTTT. Its protein product is CASSQDLLSDTDTQYF.

This chain joins TRBV9 and TRBJ1-3, with D perhaps matching TRBD1 (5 bases). The CDR3 totals 15 residues. CDR1 SGDLS and CDR2 YYNGEE come from the germline V gene. V was pared by 0 bases and J by 3 bases, with 10 bases between. CDR3 loop: CASSVDGGFGNTIYF. The CDR3 DNA sequence: TGTGCCAGCAGCGTAGATGGGGGGTTTGGAAACACCATATATTTT.

The chain has TRBV11-2 and TRBJ2-6; D is possibly TRBD1 (6 bases). The CDR3 sequence is 17 residues long. Germline V lookup: CDR1 SGHAT, CDR2 FQNNGV. Trimming pared 6 bases from V and 1 base from J, leaving 16 bases between. The CDR3 coding sequence is TGTGCCAGCAGAAGGGCCTCAGGGGCATCTGGGGCCAACGTCCTGACTTTC. Translation gives CASRRASGASGANVLTF.

The chain is built from TRBV29-1 and TRBJ1-2, with D possibly matching TRBD1 (5 bases). Trimming removed 0 bases from V and 4 bases from J, with 12 bases in between. In germline, CDR1 is SQVTM, CDR2 ANQGSEA. This CDR3 is built from 14 residues. In DNA, the CDR3 is TGCAGCGTTGAAGATCAAGGGGAGGGCTATGGCTACACCTTC. Its translation is CSVEDQGEGYGYTF. The whole variable domain, filled in from reference TRBV29-1 and TRBJ1-2, reads SAVISQKPSRDICQRGTSLTIQCQVDSQVTMMFWYRQQPGQSLTLIATANQGSEATYESGFVIDKFPISRPNLTFSTLTVSNMSPEDSSIYLCSVEDQGEGYGYTFGSGTRLTVV.

This clone was counted at least ten times. The chain carries TRBV20-1 and TRBJ1-5; tentatively, D is TRBD1 (6 bases). The germline gives CDR1 DFQATT, CDR2 SNEGSKA (reference sequence). V shed 3 bases and J shed 1 base, with 13 bases lying between them. The CDR3 runs to 15 residues. CDR3 amino acids: CSASWQGMSNQPQHF. The CDR3 DNA is TGCAGTGCTAGTTGGCAGGGGATGAGCAATCAGCCCCAGCATTTT.

The genes are TRBV29-1 and TRBJ1-2; D is unresolved. This CDR3 region has 12 residues. The germline CDR1 and CDR2 sequences are SQVTM and ANQGSEA. Trimming took 6 bases from V and 0 from J, leaving 8 bases between them. The CDR3 DNA sequence: TGCAGCGTAGCGGCAGCTAACTATGGCTACACCTTC. This gives the protein CSVAAANYGYTF.

The chain joins TRBV7-9 to TRBJ2-2; D is possibly TRBD2 (5 bases). The CDR3 totals 13 residues. CDR1 SEHNR and CDR2 FQNEAQ come from the germline V gene (reference sequence). V was shortened by 1 base and J by 8 bases, with 8 bases between the two germline ends. CDR3 region: CASSLGGSGELFF. As DNA, the CDR3 is TGTGCCAGCAGCTTAGGCGGGTCAGGGGAGCTGTTTTTT.

The chain couples TRBV11-3 to TRBJ2-3; a possible D gene is TRBD2 (5 bases). Looked up from germline, CDR1 is SGHNT and CDR2 is YENEEA. This CDR3 has 16 residues. V was clipped by 1 base and J by 3 bases, with 14 bases between them. CDR3 in DNA: TGTGCCAGCAGCTTAGTTTCCGGGGTTGGGACAGATACGCAGTATTTT. Translated: CASSLVSGVGTDTQYF.

The chain links TRBV11-2 to TRBJ2-1; the match to TRBD2 covers 8 bases. V lost 0 bases and J lost 6; bases outside the gene matches: 7. Germline V gene data show CDR1 as SGHAT and CDR2 as FQNNGV. The CDR3 length is 16 residues. The CDR3 DNA reads as TGTGCCAGCAGCTTAGAGATTAGCGGGGCTCTCAATGAGCAGTTCTTC. Translation: CASSLEISGALNEQFF.

A single count supports this clone. This sequence joins TRBV19 and TRBJ2-1; no firm D call. The CDR3 sequence is 14 residues long. The ends were cut back, 4 bases at V and 10 bases at J, with 17 bases in the middle. Germline V gives CDR1 LNHDA, CDR2 SQIVND (reference sequence). The chain's CDR3 is CASSRSPTIGEQFF. The DNA for the CDR3 is TGTGCCAGTAGTAGGAGCCCTACAATCGGCGAGCAGTTCTTC.

The rearrangement joins TRBV19 to TRBJ1-5; 9 nucleotides line up with TRBD1. Trimming at V came to 7 bases and at J to 3 bases, leaving 7 bases not matched to a gene. Germline-derived CDR1 and CDR2 are LNHDA and SQIVND (reference sequence). This CDR3 has 15 amino acids. The CDR3 here is CASKDRGWPNQPQHF. The CDR3 region has the DNA TGTGCCAGTAAAGACAGGGGGTGGCCCAATCAGCCCCAGCATTTT.

V is TRBV6-2 or TRBV6-3 and J is TRBJ2-5; 7 bases fit TRBD2. This CDR3 has 18 residues. In germline, CDR1 is MNHEY, CDR2 SVGEGT. Trimming cost V 2 bases and J 0 bases; bases outside gene matches: 12. The CDR3 loop is CASSYPRGSDLYQETQYF. DNA for the CDR3: TGTGCCAGCAGTTACCCGCGGGGGTCTGACCTCTACCAAGAGACCCAGTACTTC.

The chain recombines TRBV19 with TRBJ2-1, with 10 bases aligning to TRBD2. J lost 5 bases, V lost 5 bases, and 9 bases had no gene match. The CDR3 is 16 amino acids. CDR1 is LNHDA and CDR2 is SQIVND in the germline V gene (reference sequence). For the CDR3, the DNA is TGTGCCAGTAGTTCCTCAGCGGGAGGGCCGAACAATGAGCAGTTCTTC. The encoded protein is CASSSSAGGPNNEQFF.